A selection of T cell receptor beta chains follows, all from one sample in a study of identifying expanded T cells in peripheral blood. Profiled with immunoSEQ multiplex PCR; TCRdb holds only in-frame clones, not every one. The repertoire holds some 93,000 clones, with 88% as singletons. The specimen was blood. The receptors originated from a person aged 18 to 70 in good health. Both conserved end residues are part of each CDR3. The D gene is left open where the match is weak. Clone size, where shown, is once, few, many, or a class for clones that have expanded.

d_gene,j_gene,abundance,v_gene,CDR3aa,CDR3nt
TRBD2,TRBJ2-5,.,TRBV7-9,CASSKGLAQETQYF,TGTGCCAGCAGCAAGGGACTAGCCCAAGAGACCCAGTACTTC
TRBD2,TRBJ2-5,.,TRBV20-1,CSASGGETQYF,TGCAGTGCGTCGGGAGGAGAGACCCAGTACTTC
TRBD1,TRBJ1-6,.,TRBV9,CASSVGQMLQPLHF,TGTGCCAGCAGCGTGGGACAGATGCTTCAACCCCTCCACTTT
TRBD1,TRBJ2-1,.,TRBV10-3,CAISNRGRNYNEQFF,TGTGCCATCAGCAACAGGGGACGGAACTACAATGAGCAGTTCTTC
TRBD2,TRBJ2-7,.,TRBV6-5,CASSYDWGGTYEQYF,TGTGCCAGCAGTTACGACTGGGGGGGTACCTACGAGCAGTACTTC
TRBD2,TRBJ2-3,.,TRBV6-6,CASSWTSPSTDTQYF,TGTGCCAGCAGCTGGACTAGTCCTAGCACAGATACGCAGTATTTT
TRBD2,TRBJ2-3,.,TRBV7-3,CASSPLSGGATDTQYF,TGTGCCAGCAGCCCTCTTAGCGGGGGGGCAACAGATACGCAGTATTTT
.,TRBJ2-1,.,TRBV2,CASNTERAAEQFF,TGTGCCAGCAATACAGAGAGGGCTGCTGAGCAGTTCTTC
TRBD1,TRBJ1-4,.,TRBV5-1,CASSSNRGSNEKLFF,TGCGCCAGCAGCTCCAACAGGGGTTCTAATGAAAAACTGTTTTTT
TRBD1,TRBJ1-2,.,TRBV14,CASSDRDRGNWDTNYGYTF,TGTGCCAGCAGCGACCGGGACAGGGGCAATTGGGATACTAACTATGGCTACACCTTC
.,TRBJ1-1,.,TRBV7-6,CASSLETERHMNTEAFF,TGTGCCAGCAGCTTAGAGACAGAGAGGCATATGAACACTGAAGCTTTCTTT
TRBD1,TRBJ1-4,.,TRBV11-2,CASSQDRGGEKLFF,TGTGCCAGCAGCCAGGACAGGGGGGGTGAAAAACTGTTTTTT
.,TRBJ1-1,.,TRBV29-1,CSVGGASTEAFF,TGCAGCGTTGGGGGAGCGAGCACTGAAGCTTTCTTT
.,TRBJ1-5,once,TRBV5-4,CASSLGVSSNQPQHF,TGTGCCAGCAGCTTGGGAGTAAGCAGCAATCAGCCCCAGCATTTT
.,TRBJ1-5,once,TRBV27,CASSLRGWFNQPQHF,TGTGCCAGCAGTTTAAGAGGCTGGTTCAATCAGCCCCAGCATTTT
.,TRBJ2-3,once,TRBV14,CASSQGTDSIPQYF,TGTGCCAGCAGCCAAGGGACAGACTCCATACCGCAGTATTTT
.,TRBJ1-5,once,TRBV7-9,CASSLATDSNQPQHF,TGTGCCAGCAGCTTAGCAACAGATAGCAATCAGCCCCAGCATTTT
.,TRBJ2-7,.,TRBV9,CASSLGLEGLEQYF,TGTGCCAGCAGCCTGGGGCTGGAGGGGTTGGAGCAGTACTTC
.,TRBJ2-6,once,TRBV28,CASGGRSGANVLTF,TGTGCCAGCGGGGGGCGATCTGGGGCCAACGTCCTGACTTTC
TRBD1,TRBJ1-1,.,TRBV19,CASSIAGRGRRTEAFF,TGTGCCAGTAGTATAGCGGGCAGGGGGCGGAGAACTGAAGCTTTCTTT
TRBD1,TRBJ2-6,.,TRBV6-4,CASSEGQTSGANVLTF,TGTGCCAGCAGTGAGGGACAGACCTCTGGGGCCAACGTCCTGACTTTC
.,TRBJ2-6,.,TRBV5-1,CASSLAPGANVLTF,TGCGCCAGCAGCTTGGCCCCTGGGGCCAACGTCCTGACTTTC
.,TRBJ2-7,.,TRBV29-1,CSVGDHEQYF,TGCAGCGTTGGAGACCACGAGCAGTACTTC
TRBD2,TRBJ2-5,.,TRBV4-1,CASSQGDGWTSGSRETQYF,TGCGCCAGCAGCCAAGGGGACGGATGGACTAGCGGGAGTAGGGAGACCCAGTACTTC
.,TRBJ1-4,.,TRBV14,CASSLLQGWAEKLFF,TGTGCCAGCAGCCTGCTACAGGGTTGGGCTGAAAAACTGTTTTTT
TRBD1,TRBJ2-5,.,TRBV2,CASSDQGAGETQYF,TGTGCCAGCAGTGATCAGGGGGCAGGGGAGACCCAGTACTTC
.,TRBJ2-7,.,TRBV7-2,CASNQLGVHEQYF,TGTGCCAGCAACCAGCTGGGGGTCCACGAGCAGTACTTC
TRBD1,TRBJ1-2,.,TRBV19,CASSLDRDRGAYGYTF,TGTGCCAGTAGTCTAGACCGGGACAGGGGCGCCTATGGCTACACCTTC
.,TRBJ1-2,.,TRBV18,CASSPLRVIPLVMEFGYTF,TGTGCCAGCTCACCCCTACGGGTGATACCCCTGGTAATGGAGTTCGGCTACACCTTC
.,TRBJ1-1,.,TRBV19,CASKLRIGNTEAFF,TGTGCCAGTAAGTTAAGGATTGGGAACACTGAAGCTTTCTTT
.,TRBJ2-6,.,TRBV28,CASSLGRSGANVLTF,TGTGCCAGCAGTTTAGGACGCTCTGGGGCCAACGTCCTGACTTTC
TRBD1,TRBJ1-2,once,TRBV30,CAWTNFGTGPGYTF,TGTGCCTGGACGAATTTCGGGACAGGGCCCGGCTACACCTTC
.,TRBJ2-3,.,TRBV6-1,CASSEMQGGTDTQYF,TGTGCCAGCAGTGAAATGCAGGGAGGAACAGATACGCAGTATTTT
.,TRBJ1-1,.,TRBV2,CASRGGARAFF,TGTGCCAGCAGGGGGGGAGCCAGAGCTTTCTTT
TRBD1,TRBJ2-3,.,TRBV4-3,CASSRSDRTTSSDTQYF,TGCGCCAGCAGCCGATCGGACAGGACGACTTCCAGCGATACGCAGTATTTT
TRBD1,TRBJ1-4,.,TRBV6-1,CASSEGQGEGGEKLFF,TGTGCCAGCAGTGAAGGGCAGGGGGAGGGAGGTGAAAAACTGTTTTTT
.,TRBJ2-7,.,TRBV15,CATRGGYEQYF,TGTGCCACCAGAGGGGGTTACGAGCAGTACTTC
.,TRBJ2-3,.,TRBV15,CATSRGKATDTQYF,TGTGCCACCAGCAGAGGAAAGGCCACAGATACGCAGTATTTT
TRBD2,TRBJ2-1,.,TRBV4-1,CASSHLAGAYNEQFF,TGCGCCAGCAGCCACCTAGCGGGGGCCTACAATGAGCAGTTCTTC
.,TRBJ2-3,.,TRBV2,CASRGGPSTDTQYF,TGTGCCAGCAGGGGGGGCCCTAGCACAGATACGCAGTATTTT
.,TRBJ2-6,.,TRBV5-1,CASSLMGAGSGANVLTF,TGCGCCAGCAGCCTGATGGGGGCGGGTTCTGGGGCCAACGTCCTGACTTTC
.,TRBJ2-1,once,TRBV25-1,CASSEPGRSYNEQFF,TGTGCCAGCAGTGAACCAGGACGCTCCTACAATGAGCAGTTCTTC
.,TRBJ2-6,.,TRBV6-4,CASSDGSVGANVLTF,TGTGCCAGCAGTGACGGTAGCGTCGGGGCCAACGTCCTGACTTTC
TRBD2,TRBJ2-1,.,TRBV28,CASSFSGGDNEQFF,TGTGCCAGCAGTTTTAGCGGGGGAGACAATGAGCAGTTCTTC
.,TRBJ2-1,.,TRBV19,CASKVSGEQFF,TGTGCCAGTAAGGTTAGTGGTGAGCAGTTCTTC
.,TRBJ2-6,.,TRBV6-4,CASSDSTGDGANVLTF,TGTGCCAGCAGTGACTCGACAGGCGATGGGGCCAACGTCCTGACTTTC
TRBD2,TRBJ2-5,.,TRBV7-3,CASSRRGLEWRETQYF,TGTGCCAGCAGCCGACGCGGACTAGAGTGGCGAGAGACCCAGTACTTC
TRBD2,TRBJ2-5,.,TRBV9,CASSVGASGGQETQYF,TGTGCCAGCAGCGTAGGGGCTAGCGGGGGCCAAGAGACCCAGTACTTC